This T cell receptor beta chain was captured in a study of OX40 agonist ivuxolimab in advanced cancers. Regarding the study as a whole: Expanded clones tended on average to be more numerous among CD8+ T cells than CD4+.

Profiling relied on immunoSEQ multiplex PCR, and the TCRdb table lists in-frame clones only, not all of them. The repertoire holds 40,000 to 60,000 clones, with 92% as singletons. In this sample, this clone turned up a few times. The target antigen is unknown. This CDR3 contains 17 residues. From germline, CDR1 is LGHNA and CDR2 YNFKEQ. Trimming took off 1 base at V and 4 bases at J, with 16 bases between the two ends. The sample in question was CD4+ or CD8+ T cells sorted from blood, obtained in a trial of the OX40 agonist ivuxolimab. V usage is TRBV4-2 and J usage is TRBJ1-4; TRBD1 might be the D (6 bases). The source is an adult with an advanced solid tumor such as melanoma, head and neck, liver or kidney cancer. The CDR3 nucleotides are TGTGCCAGCAGCCAAGGTAGCATGGCAGGGGATAATGAAAAACTGTTTTTT. Translated: CASSQGSMAGDNEKLFF.